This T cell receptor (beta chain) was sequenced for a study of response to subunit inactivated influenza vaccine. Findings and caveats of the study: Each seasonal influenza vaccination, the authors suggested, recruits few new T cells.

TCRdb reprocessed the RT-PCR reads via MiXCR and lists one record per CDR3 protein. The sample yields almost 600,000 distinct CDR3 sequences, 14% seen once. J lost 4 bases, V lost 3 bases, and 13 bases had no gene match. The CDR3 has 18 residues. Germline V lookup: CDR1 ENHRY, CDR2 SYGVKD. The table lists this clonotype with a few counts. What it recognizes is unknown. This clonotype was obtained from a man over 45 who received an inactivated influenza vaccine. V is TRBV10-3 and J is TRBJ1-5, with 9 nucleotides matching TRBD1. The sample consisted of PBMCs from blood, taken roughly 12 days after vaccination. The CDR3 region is CAISDPALGQGTNQPQHF. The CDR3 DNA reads TGTGCCATCAGTGACCCCGCTCTGGGACAGGGTACTAATCAGCCCCAGCATTTT.